Sequencing of this T cell receptor (beta chain) was carried out in a study of regulatory T cells in long-lasting Graves disease. Study results and limitations: Favored usage of TRBV28, TRBJ1-2 and TRBJ2-5 was recorded in persistent disease.

Libraries of TCR beta came from iRepertoire HTBI primers plus Arm-PCR of CDR3 regions. TCRdb independently ran MiXCR on the multiplex PCR reads; one entry per CDR3 protein. The table includes roughly 490,000 distinct CDR3 sequences, 20% to 25% detected once. The time point is: persistent/refractory GD, antithyroid drugs over 5 years with positive TRAb. The TCR library was made from RNA that had been extracted from PBMCs in TRIzol. With EDTA tubes as the receptacles, about 9.2 milliliters of peripheral blood were drawn. The germline CDR1 and CDR2 sequences are LGHDT and YNNKEL (reference sequence). This CDR3 is built from 15 residues. V was pared by 2 bases and J by 3 bases, with 11 bases between. Comment on this clonotype: Its target is not known.

The chain recombines TRBV3-1 with TRBJ1-3, with D tentatively TRBD1 (6 bases). The receptor was derived from a female donor with Graves disease. Sequences were derived from peripheral blood mononuclear cells (PBMCs), sampled when the disease was refractory, from a patient treated with antithyroid drugs. CDR3 sequence (DNA): TGTGCCAGCAGCCAAACCGGCAGGGGTGGAAACACCATATATTTT. Amino acid sequence: CASSQTGRGGNTIYF.